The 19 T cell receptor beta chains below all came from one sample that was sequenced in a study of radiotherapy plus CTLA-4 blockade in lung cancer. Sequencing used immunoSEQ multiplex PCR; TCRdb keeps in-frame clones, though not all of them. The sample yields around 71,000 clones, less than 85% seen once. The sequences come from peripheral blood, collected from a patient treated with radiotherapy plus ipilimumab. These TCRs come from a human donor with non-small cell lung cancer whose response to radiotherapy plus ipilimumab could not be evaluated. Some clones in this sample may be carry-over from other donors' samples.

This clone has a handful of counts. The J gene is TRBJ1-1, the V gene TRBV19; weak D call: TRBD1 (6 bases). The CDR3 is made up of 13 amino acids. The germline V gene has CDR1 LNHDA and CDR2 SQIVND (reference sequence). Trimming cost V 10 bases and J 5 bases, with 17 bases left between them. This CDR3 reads CATMGKGVTEAFF. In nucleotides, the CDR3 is TGTGCCACTATGGGCAAGGGGGTAACTGAAGCTTTCTTT.

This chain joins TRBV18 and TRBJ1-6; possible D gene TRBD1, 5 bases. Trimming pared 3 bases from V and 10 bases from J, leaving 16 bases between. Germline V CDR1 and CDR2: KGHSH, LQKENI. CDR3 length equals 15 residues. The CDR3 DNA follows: TGTGCCAGCTCACCGGGGGGTAGGGAAAGATCACCCCTCCACTTT. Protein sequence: CASSPGGRERSPLHF.

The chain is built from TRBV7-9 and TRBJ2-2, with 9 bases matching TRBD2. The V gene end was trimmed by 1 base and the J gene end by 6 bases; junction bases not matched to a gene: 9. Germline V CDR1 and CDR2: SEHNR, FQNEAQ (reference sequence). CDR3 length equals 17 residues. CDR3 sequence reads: CASSLEYGGGASGELFF. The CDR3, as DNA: TGTGCCAGCAGCTTAGAGTACGGCGGGGGGGCTTCCGGGGAGCTGTTTTTT.

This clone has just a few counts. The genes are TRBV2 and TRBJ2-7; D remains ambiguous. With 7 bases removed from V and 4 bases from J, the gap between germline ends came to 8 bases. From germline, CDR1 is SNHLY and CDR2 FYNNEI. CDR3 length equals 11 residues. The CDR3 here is CASTTGYEQYF. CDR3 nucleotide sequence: TGTGCCAGCACTACCGGGTACGAGCAGTACTTC. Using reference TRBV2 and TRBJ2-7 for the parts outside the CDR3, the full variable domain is EPEVTQTPSHQVTQMGQEVILRCVPISNHLYFYWYRQILGQKVEFLVSFYNNEISEKSEIFDDQFSVERPDGSNFTLKIRSTKLEDSAMYFCASTTGYEQYFGPGTRLTVT.

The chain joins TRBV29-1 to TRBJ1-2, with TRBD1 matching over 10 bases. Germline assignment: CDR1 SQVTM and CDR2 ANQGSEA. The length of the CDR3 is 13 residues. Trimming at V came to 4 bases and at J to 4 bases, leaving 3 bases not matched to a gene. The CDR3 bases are TGCAGCGTTGGGGACAGGGGCGGCTATGGCTACACCTTC. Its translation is CSVGDRGGYGYTF.

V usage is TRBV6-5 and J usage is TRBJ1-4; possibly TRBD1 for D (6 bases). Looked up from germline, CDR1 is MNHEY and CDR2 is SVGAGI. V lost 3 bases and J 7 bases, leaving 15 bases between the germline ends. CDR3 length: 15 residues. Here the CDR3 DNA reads TGTGCCAGCAGTTATGGTACTAACAGGGTTGAAAAACTGTTTTTT. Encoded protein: CASSYGTNRVEKLFF.

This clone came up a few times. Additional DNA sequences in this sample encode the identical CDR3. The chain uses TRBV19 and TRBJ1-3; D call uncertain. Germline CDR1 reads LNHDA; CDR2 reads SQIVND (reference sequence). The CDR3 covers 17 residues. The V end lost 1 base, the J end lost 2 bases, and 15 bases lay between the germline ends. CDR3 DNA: TGTGCCAGTAGTATAGGAGCGGCCGGAAACACTGGAAACACCATATATTTT. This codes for CASSIGAAGNTGNTIYF.

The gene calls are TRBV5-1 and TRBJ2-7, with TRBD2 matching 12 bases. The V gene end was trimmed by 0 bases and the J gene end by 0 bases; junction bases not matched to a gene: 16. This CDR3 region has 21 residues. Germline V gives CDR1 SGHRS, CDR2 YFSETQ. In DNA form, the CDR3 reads TGCGCCAGCAGCTTGGGCCCTTCCTTCACTAGCGGGGGGAGCCGCTCCTACGAGCAGTACTTC. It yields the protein CASSLGPSFTSGGSRSYEQYF.

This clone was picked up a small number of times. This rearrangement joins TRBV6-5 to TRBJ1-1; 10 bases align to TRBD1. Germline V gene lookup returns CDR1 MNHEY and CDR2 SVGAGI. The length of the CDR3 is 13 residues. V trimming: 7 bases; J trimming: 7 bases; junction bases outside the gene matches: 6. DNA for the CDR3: TGTGCCAGCAAAGAGACAGGGGGCCTTGAAGCTTTCTTT. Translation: CASKETGGLEAFF.

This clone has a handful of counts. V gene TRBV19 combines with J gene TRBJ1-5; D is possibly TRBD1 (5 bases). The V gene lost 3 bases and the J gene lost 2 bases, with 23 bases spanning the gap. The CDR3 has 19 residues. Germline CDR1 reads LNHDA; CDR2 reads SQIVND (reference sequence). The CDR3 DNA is TGTGCCAGTAGTATTGGAAGGGGAGGGAGAACCTCGGGCAATCAGCCCCAGCATTTT. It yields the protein CASSIGRGGRTSGNQPQHF.

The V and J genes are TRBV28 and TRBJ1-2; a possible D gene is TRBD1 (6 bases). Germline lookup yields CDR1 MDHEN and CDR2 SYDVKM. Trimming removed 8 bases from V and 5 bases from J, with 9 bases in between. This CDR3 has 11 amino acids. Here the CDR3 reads CASLGGYGYTF. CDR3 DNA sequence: TGTGCCAGCTTAGGGGGATATGGCTACACCTTC.

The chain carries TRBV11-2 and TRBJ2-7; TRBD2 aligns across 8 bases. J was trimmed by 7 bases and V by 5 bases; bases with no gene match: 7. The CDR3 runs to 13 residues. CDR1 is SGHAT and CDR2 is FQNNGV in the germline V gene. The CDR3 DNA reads TGTGCCAGCAGCCAACGGGAGGGCGGGGAGCAGTACTTC. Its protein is CASSQREGGEQYF.

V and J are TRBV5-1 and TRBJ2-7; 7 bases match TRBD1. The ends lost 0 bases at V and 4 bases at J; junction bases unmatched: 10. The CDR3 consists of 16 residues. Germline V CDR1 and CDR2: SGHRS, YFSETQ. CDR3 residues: CASSLAPDRVVYEQYF. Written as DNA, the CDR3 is TGCGCCAGCAGCTTGGCCCCCGACAGGGTGGTTTACGAGCAGTACTTC.

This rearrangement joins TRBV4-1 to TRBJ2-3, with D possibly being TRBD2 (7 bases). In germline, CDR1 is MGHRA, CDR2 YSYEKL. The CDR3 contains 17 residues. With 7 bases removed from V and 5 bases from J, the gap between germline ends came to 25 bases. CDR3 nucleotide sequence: TGCGCCAGCAACCCGGGCCTCGGGGGGCGGCGCGGAGATACGCAGTATTTT. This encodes CASNPGLGGRRGDTQYF.

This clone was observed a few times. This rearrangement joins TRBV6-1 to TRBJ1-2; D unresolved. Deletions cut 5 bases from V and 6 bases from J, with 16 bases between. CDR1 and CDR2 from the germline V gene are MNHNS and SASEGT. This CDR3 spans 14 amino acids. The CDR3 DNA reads TGTGCCAGCAGTTTAGGATATTCGCGGGATGGCTACACCTTC. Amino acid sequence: CASSLGYSRDGYTF.

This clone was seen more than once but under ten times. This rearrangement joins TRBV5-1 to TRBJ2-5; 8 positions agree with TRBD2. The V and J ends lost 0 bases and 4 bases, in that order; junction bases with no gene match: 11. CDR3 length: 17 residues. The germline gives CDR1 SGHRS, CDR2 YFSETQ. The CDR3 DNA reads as TGCGCCAGCAGCTTGGCCCTCCTAGCGGGCGCGGGAGAGACCCAGTACTTC. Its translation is CASSLALLAGAGETQYF.

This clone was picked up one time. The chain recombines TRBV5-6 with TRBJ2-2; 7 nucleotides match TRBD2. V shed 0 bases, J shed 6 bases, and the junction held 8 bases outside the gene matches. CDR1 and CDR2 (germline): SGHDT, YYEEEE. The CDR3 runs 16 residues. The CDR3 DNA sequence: TGTGCCAGCAGCTTGGCCCGCCTAGCGGAAGCCGGGGAGCTGTTTTTT. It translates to CASSLARLAEAGELFF. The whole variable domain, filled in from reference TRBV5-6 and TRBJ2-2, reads DAGVTQSPTHLIKTRGQQVTLRCSPKSGHDTVSWYQQALGQGPQFIFQYYEEEERQRGNFPDRFSGHQFPNYSSELNVNALLLGDSALYLCASSLARLAEAGELFFGEGSRLTVL.

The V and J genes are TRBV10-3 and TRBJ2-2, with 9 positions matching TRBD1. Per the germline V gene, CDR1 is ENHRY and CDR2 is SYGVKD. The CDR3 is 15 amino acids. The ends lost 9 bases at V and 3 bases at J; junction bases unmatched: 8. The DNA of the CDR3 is TGTGCCATTAAACCGGGACAGGGCGACACCGGGGAGCTGTTTTTT. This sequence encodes CAIKPGQGDTGELFF.

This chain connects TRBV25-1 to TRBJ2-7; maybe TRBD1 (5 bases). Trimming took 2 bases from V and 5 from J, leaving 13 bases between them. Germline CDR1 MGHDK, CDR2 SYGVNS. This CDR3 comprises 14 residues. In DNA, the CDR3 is TGTGCCAGCAGTGAAAGGCAGGGAAGCGACGAGCAGTACTTC. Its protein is CASSERQGSDEQYF.